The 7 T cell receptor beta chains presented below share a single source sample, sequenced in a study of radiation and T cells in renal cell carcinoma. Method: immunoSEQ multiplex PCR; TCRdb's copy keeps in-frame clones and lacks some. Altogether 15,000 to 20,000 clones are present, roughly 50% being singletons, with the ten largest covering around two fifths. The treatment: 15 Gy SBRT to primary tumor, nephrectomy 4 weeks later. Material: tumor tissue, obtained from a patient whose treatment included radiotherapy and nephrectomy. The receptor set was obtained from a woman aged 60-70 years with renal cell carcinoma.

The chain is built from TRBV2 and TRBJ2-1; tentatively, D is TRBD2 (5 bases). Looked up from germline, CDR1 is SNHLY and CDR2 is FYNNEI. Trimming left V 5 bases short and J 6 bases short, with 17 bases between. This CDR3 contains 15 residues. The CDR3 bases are TGTGCCAGCAGTTACCTGAGCGGACGCCTCAATGAGCAGTTCTTC. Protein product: CASSYLSGRLNEQFF.

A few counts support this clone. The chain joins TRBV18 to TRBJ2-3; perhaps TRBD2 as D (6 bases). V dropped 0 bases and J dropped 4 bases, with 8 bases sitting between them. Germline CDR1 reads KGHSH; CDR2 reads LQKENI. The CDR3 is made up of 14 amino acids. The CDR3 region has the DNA TGTGCCAGCTCACCACCACCGGGGGCAGATACGCAGTATTTT. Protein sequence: CASSPPPGADTQYF.

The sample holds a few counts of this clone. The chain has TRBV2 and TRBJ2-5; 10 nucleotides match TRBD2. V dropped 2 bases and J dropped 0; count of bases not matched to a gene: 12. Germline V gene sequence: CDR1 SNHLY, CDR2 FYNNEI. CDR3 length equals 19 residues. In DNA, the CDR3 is TGTGCCAGCAGTGAAACGGCGGGACTAGCGATCGTGTACCAAGAGACCCAGTACTTC. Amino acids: CASSETAGLAIVYQETQYF. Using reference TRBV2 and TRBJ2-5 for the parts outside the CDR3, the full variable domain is EPEVTQTPSHQVTQMGQEVILRCVPISNHLYFYWYRQILGQKVEFLVSFYNNEISEKSEIFDDQFSVERPDGSNFTLKIRSTKLEDSAMYFCASSETAGLAIVYQETQYFGPGTRLLVL.

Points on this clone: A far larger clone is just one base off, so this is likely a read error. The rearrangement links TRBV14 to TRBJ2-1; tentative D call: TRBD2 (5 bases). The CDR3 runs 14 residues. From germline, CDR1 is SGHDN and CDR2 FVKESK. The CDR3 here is CAISFRGLNNEQFF. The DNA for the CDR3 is TGTGCCATCAGCTTCCGAGGGCTGAACAATGAGCAGTTCTTC.

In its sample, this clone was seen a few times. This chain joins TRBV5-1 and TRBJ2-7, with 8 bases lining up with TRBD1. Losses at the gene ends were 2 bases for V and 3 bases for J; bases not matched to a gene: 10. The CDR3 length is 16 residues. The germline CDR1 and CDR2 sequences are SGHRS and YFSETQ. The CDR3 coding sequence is TGCGCCAGCAGCTTCTCTGAAGGACAGGGAGGCTACGAGCAGTACTTC. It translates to CASSFSEGQGGYEQYF.

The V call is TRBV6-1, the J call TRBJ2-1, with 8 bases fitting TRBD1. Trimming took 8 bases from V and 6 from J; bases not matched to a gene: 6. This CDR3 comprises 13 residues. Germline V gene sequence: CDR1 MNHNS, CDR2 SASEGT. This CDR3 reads CASERTGINEQFF. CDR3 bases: TGTGCCAGCGAACGGACAGGGATCAATGAGCAGTTCTTC.

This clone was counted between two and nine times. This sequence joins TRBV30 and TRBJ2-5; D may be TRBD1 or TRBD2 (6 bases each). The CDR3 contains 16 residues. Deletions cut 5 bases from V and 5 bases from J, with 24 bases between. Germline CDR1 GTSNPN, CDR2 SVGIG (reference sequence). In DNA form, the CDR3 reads TGTGCCTGGGGACGACTAGGGGGGAGATCGAAGGAGACCCAGTACTTC. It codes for CAWGRLGGRSKETQYF.